The 5 T cell receptor beta chains given below trace back to one sample, sequenced in a study of T cell responses to AZD1222 COVID-19 vaccine. The data were produced by immunoSEQ multiplex PCR, yet TCRdb's version contains in-frame clones alone and is incomplete. Counted here are 97,000 or so clones, approximately 91% occurring once; the ten biggest clones make up approximately 9%. Sequencing used peripheral blood, obtained 28 days after the second AZD1222 dose. The source of these receptors is an adult who received the AZD1222 COVID-19 vaccine.

The chain has TRBV28 and TRBJ1-5; 8 nucleotides align to TRBD1. The ends lost 6 bases at V and 7 bases at J; junction bases unmatched: 8. The CDR3 contains 14 residues. Germline loops: CDR1 MDHEN, CDR2 SYDVKM. The CDR3 here is CASSPGQGPQPQHF. CDR3 in DNA: TGTGCCAGCAGCCCAGGACAGGGCCCCCAGCCCCAGCATTTT.

The rearrangement joins TRBV7-2 to TRBJ1-1, with D possibly TRBD1 on 5 matching bases. The CDR3 is made up of 12 amino acids. With 5 bases removed from V and 6 bases from J, the gap between germline ends came to 10 bases. Germline lookup yields CDR1 SGHTA and CDR2 FQGNSA. DNA for the CDR3: TGTGCCAGCAGCCAGACAGACGCTGAAGCTTTCTTT. It specifies CASSQTDAEAFF.

Only one count was recorded for this clone. V and J are TRBV5-4 and TRBJ2-2, with 7 positions matching TRBD2. J was trimmed by 7 bases and V by 4 bases; bases with no gene match: 13. Germline V gene lookup returns CDR1 SGHNT and CDR2 YYREEE (reference sequence). CDR3 size: 16 residues. The CDR3 sequence is CASSPPGGRSGGELFF. CDR3 DNA sequence: TGTGCCAGCAGCCCCCCCGGGGGGAGATCGGGCGGGGAGCTGTTTTTT.

The V and J genes are TRBV2 and TRBJ2-1; the match to TRBD2 covers 7 bases. Germline V lookup: CDR1 SNHLY, CDR2 FYNNEI. This CDR3 contains 13 residues. Losses at the gene ends were 7 bases for V and 2 bases for J; bases not matched to a gene: 2. CDR3 sequence reads: CASTSGPYNEQFF. CDR3 DNA sequence: TGTGCCAGCACTAGCGGACCCTACAATGAGCAGTTCTTC.

This chain uses TRBV12-3 or TRBV12-4 with TRBJ2-1, with D perhaps TRBD2 (6 bases). The CDR3 length is 12 residues. V lost 6 bases and J lost 10, with 13 bases in between. The CDR3: CASSRDFPEQFF. CDR3 in DNA: TGTGCCAGCAGCCGGGACTTTCCGGAGCAGTTCTTC.